These 23 T cell receptor beta chains share one sample of origin, sequenced in a study of T cells in tuberculosis. TCRdb keeps only in-frame clones here, not all; method: immunoSEQ multiplex PCR. The top ten clones hold less than 9.5% of a sample with fewer than 45,000 clones, over 90% of them seen once. Sequencing input: PBMCs. Source of these receptors: a donor under 30 with latent tuberculosis or without tuberculosis infection.

The chain combines TRBV25-1 with TRBJ2-5, with TRBD1 matching 7 bases. Germline V gives CDR1 MGHDK, CDR2 SYGVNS. The ends lost 1 base at V and 0 bases at J; junction bases unmatched: 8. This CDR3 comprises 17 residues. The DNA of the CDR3 is TGTGCCAGCAGTGAATCTGAGGGGACAGCCAACCAAGAGACCCAGTACTTC. It is translated as CASSESEGTANQETQYF. The full variable domain, completed using reference TRBV25-1 and TRBJ2-5, is EADIYQTPRYLVIGTGKKITLECSQTMGHDKMYWYQQDPGMELHLIHYSYGVNSTEKGDLSSESTVSRIRTEHFPLTLESARPSHTSQYLCASSESEGTANQETQYFGPGTRLLVL.

The chain is built from TRBV6-1 and TRBJ1-4, with 8 bases lining up with TRBD1. CDR3 length equals 15 residues. The V segment lost 2 bases and the J segment 7 bases; nucleotides outside the gene matches: 6. Germline loops: CDR1 MNHNS, CDR2 SASEGT. The CDR3 DNA reads TGTGCCAGCAGTGAATTTCGGACAGGGTCTGAAAAACTGTTTTTT. Amino acid sequence: CASSEFRTGSEKLFF.

The rearrangement uses TRBV7-7 and TRBJ2-1; 7 positions match TRBD2. Germline trimming cut 5 bases from V and 3 bases from J; bases unmatched to any gene: 7. CDR1 and CDR2 (germline): SSHAT, FNYEAQ (reference sequence). CDR3 length equals 15 residues. The CDR3 DNA sequence: TGTGCCAGCAGCCCGGATAGCGGGCGCTACAATGAGCAGTTCTTC. Its protein is CASSPDSGRYNEQFF.

This chain joins TRBV9 and TRBJ2-7, with TRBD1 as a possible D gene (5 bases). The germline gives CDR1 SGDLS, CDR2 YYNGEE. The CDR3 is 15 amino acids. Trimming pared 5 bases from V and 0 bases from J, leaving 15 bases between. The CDR3 DNA sequence: TGTGCCAGCAGTGCTGGGGCTGGGGCCTCCTACGAGCAGTACTTC. It is translated as CASSAGAGASYEQYF.

The chain couples TRBV15 to TRBJ1-2; 7 bases fit TRBD1. The CDR3 is 16 residues long. With 4 bases clipped from V and 4 bases from J, the junction kept 12 bases outside the gene matches. Germline V gives CDR1 LNHNV, CDR2 YYDKDF (reference sequence). CDR3 coding DNA: TGTGCCACCAGCAACCCGAGCCCCTCAGGGGGCTATGGCTACACCTTC. It yields the protein CATSNPSPSGGYGYTF.

The chain has TRBV5-1 and TRBJ1-4; 7 bases are a match to TRBD1. This CDR3 is built from 14 residues. V shed 3 bases, J shed 8 bases, and the junction held 7 bases outside the gene matches. Germline CDR1 SGHRS, CDR2 YFSETQ. The CDR3 DNA reads TGCGCCAGCAGCTCTGGACAGGCAGGGGAAAAACTGTTTTTT. It yields the protein CASSSGQAGEKLFF.

The rearrangement joins TRBV30 to TRBJ1-6; D unclear. V was shortened by 1 base and J by 5 bases, with 15 bases between the two germline ends. The V gene's germline CDR1 is GTSNPN and CDR2 SVGIG (reference sequence). The CDR3 loop spans 16 amino acids. CDR3 amino acids: CAWSDTPGGDNSPLHF. The DNA of the CDR3 is TGTGCCTGGAGTGATACCCCCGGCGGGGATAATTCACCCCTCCACTTT.

The chain links TRBV11-2 to TRBJ2-3; 9 bases map to TRBD2. V trimming: 4 bases; J trimming: 0 bases; junction bases outside the gene matches: 5. CDR3 length: 16 residues. From germline, CDR1 is SGHAT and CDR2 FQNNGV. CDR3 in DNA: TGTGCCAGCAGCTCACTTAGCGGGGGAAGCACAGATACGCAGTATTTT. Translating gives CASSSLSGGSTDTQYF.

This clone was seen just once. The rearrangement links TRBV5-6 to TRBJ2-7; 10 bases fit TRBD2. There are 15 residues in the CDR3. Losses at the gene ends were 1 base for V and 4 bases for J; bases not matched to a gene: 5. CDR1 SGHDT and CDR2 YYEEEE come from the germline V gene. CDR3 residues: CASSLQRGGRYEQYF. CDR3 bases: TGTGCCAGCAGCTTGCAGCGGGGGGGCCGGTACGAGCAGTACTTC.

This clone was observed once. The chain couples TRBV7-9 to TRBJ2-5; a weak D match, TRBD1 (5 bases). V was pared by 1 base and J by 1 base, with 13 bases between. There are 16 residues in the CDR3. Germline CDR1 SEHNR, CDR2 FQNEAQ (reference sequence). The DNA for the CDR3 is TGTGCCAGCAGCTTAGTACCGCGACAGTCCCAAGAGACCCAGTACTTC. As protein: CASSLVPRQSQETQYF.

The V call is TRBV11-2, the J call TRBJ1-2; the D is unclear. This CDR3 contains 13 residues. Germline V gene sequence: CDR1 SGHAT, CDR2 FQNNGV. V was clipped by 4 bases and J by 2 bases, with 8 bases between them. CDR3 nucleotides: TGTGCCAGCAGCTCCAGTTCGAACTATGGCTACACCTTC. Its translation is CASSSSSNYGYTF.

The rearrangement links TRBV7-2 to TRBJ1-6, with TRBD1 as a possible D gene (5 bases). Trimming pared 4 bases from V and 9 bases from J, leaving 10 bases between. The CDR3 is 13 amino acids. Germline CDR1 is SGHTA and CDR2 is FQGNSA. The CDR3 reads CASSWRGGSPLHF. The CDR3, as DNA: TGTGCCAGCAGCTGGAGGGGAGGTTCACCCCTCCACTTT.

V is TRBV5-4 and J is TRBJ1-2, with 7 bases identical to TRBD1. The germline V gene has CDR1 SGHNT and CDR2 YYREEE (reference sequence). CDR3 length equals 13 residues. With V trimmed by 2 bases and J by 7 bases, 5 bases remained unmatched. The chain's CDR3 is CASSLKGAGGYTF. CDR3 nucleotides: TGTGCCAGCAGCTTAAAGGGGGCGGGTGGCTACACCTTC.

The V and J genes are TRBV5-6 and TRBJ2-1; 10 nucleotides agree with TRBD2. The CDR3 spans 15 residues. CDR1 SGHDT and CDR2 YYEEEE come from the germline V gene. V lost 0 bases and J lost 5; bases outside the gene matches: 2. CDR3 sequence: CASSLALAGDNEQFF. The CDR3 DNA is TGTGCCAGCAGCTTGGCGCTAGCGGGAGACAATGAGCAGTTCTTC.

The chain links TRBV7-9 to TRBJ2-2; the D gene is possibly TRBD2 (5 bases). Germline CDR1 SEHNR, CDR2 FQNEAQ (reference sequence). V lost 4 bases and J lost 2, with 11 bases in between. This CDR3 spans 15 amino acids. CDR3 sequence (DNA): TGTGCCAGCAGCTCGGGGAGAATCAACACCGGGGAGCTGTTTTTT. It is translated as CASSSGRINTGELFF.

The J gene is TRBJ1-2, the V gene TRBV6-5, with 8 positions matching TRBD1. The CDR3 sequence is 14 residues long. The germline gives CDR1 MNHEY, CDR2 SVGAGI. Trimming took 6 bases from V and 8 from J; bases not matched to a gene: 11. The CDR3 nucleotides are TGTGCCAGCAGAGGACAGGGCAGTCCCCTAGGCTACACCTTC. This sequence encodes CASRGQGSPLGYTF.

This clone has a handful of counts. The rearrangement joins TRBV27 to TRBJ1-3, with TRBD1 as a possible D gene (6 bases). The CDR3 runs 15 residues. CDR1 MNHEY and CDR2 SMNVEV come from the germline V gene (reference sequence). Between the trimmed V and J ends, which lost 5 bases and 5 bases, there was a span of 16 bases. CDR3 region: CASSPLGGLRNTIYF. CDR3 sequence (DNA): TGTGCCAGCAGTCCCCTGGGGGGGCTAAGAAACACCATATATTTT.

This clone has a handful of counts. V gene TRBV29-1 combines with J gene TRBJ2-5, with 7 bases lining up with TRBD2. V was clipped by 2 bases and J by 5 bases; unmatched bases: 8. This CDR3 contains 14 residues. Germline lookup yields CDR1 SQVTM and CDR2 ANQGSEA. CDR3 loop: CSVEIAGAGETQYF. CDR3 DNA sequence: TGCAGCGTTGAAATCGCGGGAGCCGGGGAGACCCAGTACTTC. Full variable domain (rest looked up from reference TRBV29-1 and TRBJ2-5): SAVISQKPSRDICQRGTSLTIQCQVDSQVTMMFWYRQQPGQSLTLIATANQGSEATYESGFVIDKFPISRPNLTFSTLTVSNMSPEDSSIYLCSVEIAGAGETQYFGPGTRLLVL.

The V and J genes are TRBV18 and TRBJ2-1; maybe TRBD1 (7 bases). The length of the CDR3 is 16 residues. Per germline, CDR1 KGHSH and CDR2 LQKENI. The ends were cut back, 4 bases at V and 12 bases at J, with 25 bases in the middle. This chain's CDR3 is CASSLQGMTLRDGQFF. The CDR3 coding sequence is TGTGCCAGCTCACTACAGGGGATGACATTGCGGGATGGGCAGTTCTTC.

The rearrangement uses TRBV4-2 and TRBJ1-1, with D unclear. CDR3 length: 14 residues. CDR1 and CDR2 from the germline V gene are LGHNA and YNFKEQ. The V end lost 4 bases, the J end lost 5 bases, and 14 bases lay between the germline ends. The CDR3 region is CASSPPGWETEAFF. As DNA, the CDR3 is TGTGCCAGCAGCCCACCGGGGTGGGAGACTGAAGCTTTCTTT.

The chain combines TRBV19 with TRBJ1-5; D might be TRBD1 (6 bases). V lost 2 bases, J lost 7 bases, and 18 bases lay in between. Looked up from germline, CDR1 is LNHDA and CDR2 is SQIVND (reference sequence). This CDR3 spans 16 amino acids. The CDR3 DNA sequence: TGTGCCAGTAGTATAAGAGGGAGGGGGTTTGGGCAGCCCCAGCATTTT. This sequence encodes CASSIRGRGFGQPQHF. Drawing the rest from reference TRBV19 and TRBJ1-5, the complete variable domain is DGGITQSPKYLFRKEGQNVTLSCEQNLNHDAMYWYRQDPGQGLRLIYYSQIVNDFQKGDIAEGYSVSREKKESFPLTVTSAQKNPTAFYLCASSIRGRGFGQPQHFGDGTRLSIL.

The chain combines TRBV5-8 with TRBJ1-2; 10 bases agree with TRBD1. The V gene end was trimmed by 3 bases and the J gene end by 4 bases; junction bases not matched to a gene: 3. The CDR3 length is 14 residues. CDR1 and CDR2 (germline): SGHTS, YDEGEE. CDR3 DNA sequence: TGTGCCAGCAGCTCCCGGGACAGGGGCTATGGCTACACCTTC. The encoded protein is CASSSRDRGYGYTF.

The gene calls are TRBV30 and TRBJ2-1; 9 positions match TRBD2. The CDR3 extends over 13 amino acids. From germline, CDR1 is GTSNPN and CDR2 SVGIG (reference sequence). V trimming: 2 bases; J trimming: 4 bases; junction bases outside the gene matches: 0. Written as DNA, the CDR3 is TGTGCCTGGAGTACTAGCGGGTACAATGAGCAGTTCTTC. It codes for CAWSTSGYNEQFF.